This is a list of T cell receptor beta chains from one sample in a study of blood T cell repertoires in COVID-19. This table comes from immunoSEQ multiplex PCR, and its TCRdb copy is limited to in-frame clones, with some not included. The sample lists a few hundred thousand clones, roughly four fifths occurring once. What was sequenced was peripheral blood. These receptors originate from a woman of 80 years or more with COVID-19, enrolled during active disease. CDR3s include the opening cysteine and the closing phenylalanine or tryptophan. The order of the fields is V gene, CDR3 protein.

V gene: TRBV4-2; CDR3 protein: CASSQDKSGGAGELFF
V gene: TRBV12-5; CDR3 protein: CASGLGQGRAYNEQFF
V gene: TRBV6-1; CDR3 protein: CASSEARSGHYGYTF
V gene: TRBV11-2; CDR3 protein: CASRYVDRLAPEAFF
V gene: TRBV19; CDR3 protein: CASSSQRWEGPTNEKLFF
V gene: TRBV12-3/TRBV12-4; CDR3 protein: CASSPQGQGGYTF
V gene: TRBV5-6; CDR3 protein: CASSYRTGTGELFF
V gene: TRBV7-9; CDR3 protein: CASSPAWVSGGLEKLFF
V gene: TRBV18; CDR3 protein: CASSPSYRDSPLHF
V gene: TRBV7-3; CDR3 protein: CASSPRPRGGDTGELFF
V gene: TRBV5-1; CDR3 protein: CASRETANSGNTIYF
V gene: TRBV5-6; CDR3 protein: CASSLVGRGTEAFF
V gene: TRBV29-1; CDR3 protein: CSVSAGVHEKLFF
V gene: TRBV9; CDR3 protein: CASSVDRKEDYGYTF
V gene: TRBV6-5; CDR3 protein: CASNERGGGYNEQFF
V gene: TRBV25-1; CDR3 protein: CASSEREDEQYF
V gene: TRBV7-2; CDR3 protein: CASSLPGWTEAFF
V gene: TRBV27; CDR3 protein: CASSSGTSYGYTF
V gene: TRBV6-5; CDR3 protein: CASSYLRPSSGNTIYF
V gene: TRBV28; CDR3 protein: CASSITGPQHF
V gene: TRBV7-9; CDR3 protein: CASLPGTANSPLHF
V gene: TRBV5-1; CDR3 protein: CASSLEVQTDTQYF
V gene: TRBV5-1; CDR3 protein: CASSWERTGGYTEAFF